Below are 6 T cell receptor beta chains sequenced from a single sample in a study of blood T cell repertoires in COVID-19. Here immunoSEQ multiplex PCR was the method, and the copy in TCRdb shows in-frame clones only, minus some. The table has hundreds of thousands of clones, around 89% seen once; the top ten hold about 0.24%. Material for sequencing was peripheral blood. Every receptor here comes from a woman under 30 with acute or convalescent COVID-19.

V is TRBV7-9 and J is TRBJ2-6; the match to TRBD1 covers 8 bases. J gave up 2 bases and V 3 bases, and 0 bases lay outside the gene matches. The CDR3 is 15 amino acids. CDR1 and CDR2 from the germline V gene are SEHNR and FQNEAQ (reference sequence). CDR3 DNA sequence: TGTGCCAGCAGCTTGGGACAGGCTGGGGCCAACGTCCTGACTTTC. Translation: CASSLGQAGANVLTF.

The rearrangement joins TRBV6-5 to TRBJ1-5; TRBD1 might be the D (5 bases). The CDR3 is made up of 15 amino acids. Germline lookup yields CDR1 MNHEY and CDR2 SVGAGI. The V end was cut by 6 bases, the J end by 6 bases, with 18 bases between. Here the CDR3 reads CASRTGVGFGQPQHF. CDR3 in DNA: TGTGCCAGCAGGACGGGGGTTGGTTTCGGTCAGCCCCAGCATTTT.

The rearrangement links TRBV10-2 to TRBJ2-7; 12 positions agree with TRBD2. J gave up 5 bases and V 8 bases, and 4 bases lay outside the gene matches. This CDR3 region has 13 residues. Looked up from germline, CDR1 is WSHSY and CDR2 is SAAADI. The CDR3 reads CASQTSGGNEQYF. CDR3 nucleotide sequence: TGCGCCAGCCAGACTAGCGGGGGCAACGAGCAGTACTTC.

The chain recombines TRBV5-1 with TRBJ2-7; D is perhaps TRBD1 (6 bases). The CDR3 is 15 residues long. V was shortened by 4 bases and J by 2 bases, with 16 bases between the two germline ends. The germline gives CDR1 SGHRS, CDR2 YFSETQ. CDR3 amino acids: CASSTIGTPPYEQYF. CDR3 bases: TGCGCCAGCAGCACCATAGGGACACCCCCCTACGAGCAGTACTTC.

The V gene is TRBV4-1, the J gene TRBJ1-1; D remains ambiguous. The CDR3 sequence is 12 residues long. Looked up from germline, CDR1 is MGHRA and CDR2 is YSYEKL. The V end was cut by 3 bases, the J end by 5 bases, with 7 bases between. CDR3 region: CASSHPGTEAFF. DNA for the CDR3: TGCGCCAGCAGCCATCCGGGGACTGAAGCTTTCTTT.

V and J are TRBV24-1 and TRBJ1-5; 8 nucleotides match TRBD1. This CDR3 contains 15 residues. The germline V gene encodes CDR1 KGHDR and CDR2 SFDVKD. V lost 3 bases and J lost 2; bases outside the gene matches: 2. In nucleotides, the CDR3 is TGTGCCACCAGTGATCAGACAGGGGGCAATCAGCCCCAGCATTTT. This translates into CATSDQTGGNQPQHF.